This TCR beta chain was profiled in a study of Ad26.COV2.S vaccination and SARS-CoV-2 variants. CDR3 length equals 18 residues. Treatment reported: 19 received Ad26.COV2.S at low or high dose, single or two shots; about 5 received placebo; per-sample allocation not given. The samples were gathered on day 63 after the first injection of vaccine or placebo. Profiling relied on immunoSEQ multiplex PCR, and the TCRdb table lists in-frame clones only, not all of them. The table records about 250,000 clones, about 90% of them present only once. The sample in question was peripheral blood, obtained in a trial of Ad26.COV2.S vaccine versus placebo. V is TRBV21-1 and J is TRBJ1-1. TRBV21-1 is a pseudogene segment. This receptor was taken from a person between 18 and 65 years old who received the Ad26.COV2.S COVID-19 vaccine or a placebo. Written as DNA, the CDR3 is TGTGCCAGCAGCAAAAAGGACGAGATAGTAGACAAGAACACTGAAGCTTTCTTT. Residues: CASSKKDEIVDKNTEAFF.